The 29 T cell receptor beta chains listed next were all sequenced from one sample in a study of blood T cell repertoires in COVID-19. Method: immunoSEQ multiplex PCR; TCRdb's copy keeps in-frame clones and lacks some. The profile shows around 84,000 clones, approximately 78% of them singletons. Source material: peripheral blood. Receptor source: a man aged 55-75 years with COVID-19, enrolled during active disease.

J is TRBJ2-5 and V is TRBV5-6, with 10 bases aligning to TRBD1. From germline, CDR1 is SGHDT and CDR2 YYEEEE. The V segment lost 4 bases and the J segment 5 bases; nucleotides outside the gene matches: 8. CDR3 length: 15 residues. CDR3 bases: TGTGCCAGCAGCCCAGGGGACAGGGGAGGGGAGACCCAGTACTTC. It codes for CASSPGDRGGETQYF.

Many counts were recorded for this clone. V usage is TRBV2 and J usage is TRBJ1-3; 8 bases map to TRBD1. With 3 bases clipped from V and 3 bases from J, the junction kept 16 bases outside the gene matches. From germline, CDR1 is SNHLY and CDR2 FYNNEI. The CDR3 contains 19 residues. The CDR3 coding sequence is TGTGCCAGCAGTGACCCGGGACAGGAACCTTTTTTGAGTGGAAACACCATATATTTT. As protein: CASSDPGQEPFLSGNTIYF.

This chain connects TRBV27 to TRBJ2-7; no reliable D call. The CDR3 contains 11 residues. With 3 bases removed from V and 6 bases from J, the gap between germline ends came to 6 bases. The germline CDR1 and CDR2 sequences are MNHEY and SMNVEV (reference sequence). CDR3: CASSFAGEQYF. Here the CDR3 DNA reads TGTGCCAGCAGTTTTGCAGGCGAGCAGTACTTC.

The CDR3 sequence is CASSTGTQGPPETIYF. DNA of the CDR3: TGTGCCAGCAGCACCGGGACACAGGGTCCACCTGAAACCATATATTTT. This rearrangement joins TRBV9 to TRBJ1-3; D possibly corresponds to TRBD1 (6 bases). V lost 4 bases to trimming and J lost 10 bases, with 24 bases between them. The CDR3 sequence is 16 residues long. The germline CDR1 and CDR2 sequences are SGDLS and YYNGEE.

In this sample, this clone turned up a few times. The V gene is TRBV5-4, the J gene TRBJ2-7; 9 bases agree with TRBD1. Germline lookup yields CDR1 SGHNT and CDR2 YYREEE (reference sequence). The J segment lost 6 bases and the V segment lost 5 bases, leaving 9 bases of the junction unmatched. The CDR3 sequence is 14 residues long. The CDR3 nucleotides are TGTGCCAGCAGGGCCGGGACAGGGTTAAGCGAGCAGTACTTC. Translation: CASRAGTGLSEQYF. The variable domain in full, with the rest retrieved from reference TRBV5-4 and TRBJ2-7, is ETGVTQSPTHLIKTRGQQVTLRCSSQSGHNTVSWYQQALGQGPQFIFQYYREEENGRGNFPPRFSGLQFPNYSSELNVNALELDDSALYLCASRAGTGLSEQYFGPGTRLTVT.

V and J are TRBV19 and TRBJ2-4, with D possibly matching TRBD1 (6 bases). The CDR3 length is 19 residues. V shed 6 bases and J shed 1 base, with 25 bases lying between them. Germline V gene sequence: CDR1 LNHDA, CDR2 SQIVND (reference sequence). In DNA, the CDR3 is TGTGCCAGTAGCAACTCCCTAGTGGAACTTGACAGGGCCAAAAACATTCAGTACTTC. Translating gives CASSNSLVELDRAKNIQYF.

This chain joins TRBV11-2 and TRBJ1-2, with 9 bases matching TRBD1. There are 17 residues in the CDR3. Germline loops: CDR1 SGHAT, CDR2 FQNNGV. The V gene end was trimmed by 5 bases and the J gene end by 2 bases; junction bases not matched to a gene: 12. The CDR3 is CASSDWSGQGINYGYTF. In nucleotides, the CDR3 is TGTGCCAGCAGCGATTGGTCGGGACAGGGAATAAACTATGGCTACACCTTC.

This CDR3 reads CASSSHGTGYEQYF. The CDR3 bases are TGTGCCAGCAGTTCCCACGGGACAGGCTACGAGCAGTACTTC. The rearrangement uses TRBV3-1 (or the pseudogene TRBV3-2) and TRBJ2-7, with 8 bases that match TRBD1. With 6 bases clipped from V and 3 bases from J, the junction kept 7 bases outside the gene matches. Germline CDR1 and CDR2: LGHDT and YNNKEL (reference sequence). The CDR3 contains 14 residues.

The CDR3 is CASSPLGTSSTNEQFF. For the CDR3, the DNA is TGTGCCAGCAGCCCTCTCGGGACTAGCTCTACCAATGAGCAGTTCTTC. The rearrangement joins TRBV7-6 to TRBJ2-1; 9 nucleotides match TRBD2. The J segment lost 6 bases and the V segment lost 5 bases, leaving 11 bases of the junction unmatched. Germline CDR1 reads SGHVS; CDR2 reads FNYEAQ. The CDR3 sequence is 16 residues long. Variable domain in full (rest from reference TRBV7-6 and TRBJ2-1): GAGVSQSPRYKVTKRGQDVALRCDPISGHVSLYWYRQALGQGPEFLTYFNYEAQQDKSGLPNDRFSAERPEGSISTLTIQRTEQRDSAMYRCASSPLGTSSTNEQFFGPGTRLTVL.

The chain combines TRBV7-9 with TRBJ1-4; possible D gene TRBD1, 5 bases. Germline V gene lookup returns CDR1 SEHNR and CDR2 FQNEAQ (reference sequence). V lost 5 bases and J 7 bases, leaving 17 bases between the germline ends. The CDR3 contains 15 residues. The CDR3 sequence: CASSLGGGSSEKLFF. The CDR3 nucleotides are TGTGCCAGCAGCCTGGGGGGAGGCTCGAGTGAAAAACTGTTTTTT.

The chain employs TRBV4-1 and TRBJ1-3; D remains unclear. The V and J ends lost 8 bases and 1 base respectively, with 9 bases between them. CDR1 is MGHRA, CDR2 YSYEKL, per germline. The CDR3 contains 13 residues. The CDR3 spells CASASISGNTIYF. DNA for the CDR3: TGCGCCAGCGCTAGCATATCTGGAAACACCATATATTTT.

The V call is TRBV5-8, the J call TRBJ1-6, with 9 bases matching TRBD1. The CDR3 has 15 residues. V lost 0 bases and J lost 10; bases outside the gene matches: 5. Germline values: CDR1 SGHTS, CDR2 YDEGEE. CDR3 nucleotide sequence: TGTGCCAGCAGCTTGGATGGGACAGGGAAATCACCCCTCCACTTT. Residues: CASSLDGTGKSPLHF.

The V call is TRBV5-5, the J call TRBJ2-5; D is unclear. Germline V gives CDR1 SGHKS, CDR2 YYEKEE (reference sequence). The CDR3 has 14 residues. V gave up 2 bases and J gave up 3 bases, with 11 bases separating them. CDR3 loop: CASSFGPVKETQYF. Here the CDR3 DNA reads TGTGCCAGCAGCTTTGGGCCCGTAAAAGAGACCCAGTACTTC.

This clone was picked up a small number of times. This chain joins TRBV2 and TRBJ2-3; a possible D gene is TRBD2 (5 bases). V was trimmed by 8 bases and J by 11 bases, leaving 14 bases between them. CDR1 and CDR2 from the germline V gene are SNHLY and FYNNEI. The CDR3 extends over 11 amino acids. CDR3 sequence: CASQMAGWQYF. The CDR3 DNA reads TGTGCCAGCCAAATGGCGGGTTGGCAGTATTTT.

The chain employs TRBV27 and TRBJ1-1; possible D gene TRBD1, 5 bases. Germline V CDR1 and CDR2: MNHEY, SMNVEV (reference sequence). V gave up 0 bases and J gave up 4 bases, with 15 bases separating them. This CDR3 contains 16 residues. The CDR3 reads CASSLSGLQEGTEAFF. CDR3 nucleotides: TGTGCCAGCAGTTTATCGGGACTCCAGGAAGGCACTGAAGCTTTCTTT.

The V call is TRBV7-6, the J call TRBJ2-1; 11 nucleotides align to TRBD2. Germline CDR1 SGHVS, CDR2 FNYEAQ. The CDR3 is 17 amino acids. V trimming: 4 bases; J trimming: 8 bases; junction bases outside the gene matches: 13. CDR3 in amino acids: CASSSPLAGGYVDEQFF. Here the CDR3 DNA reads TGTGCCAGCAGCTCGCCTCTAGCGGGGGGCTACGTCGATGAGCAGTTCTTC. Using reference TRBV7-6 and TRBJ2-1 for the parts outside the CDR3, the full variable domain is GAGVSQSPRYKVTKRGQDVALRCDPISGHVSLYWYRQALGQGPEFLTYFNYEAQQDKSGLPNDRFSAERPEGSISTLTIQRTEQRDSAMYRCASSSPLAGGYVDEQFFGPGTRLTVL.

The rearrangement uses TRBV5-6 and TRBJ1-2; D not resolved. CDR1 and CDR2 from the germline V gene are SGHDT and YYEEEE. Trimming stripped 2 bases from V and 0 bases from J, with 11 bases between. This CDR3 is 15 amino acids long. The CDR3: CASSLPGRTNYGYTF. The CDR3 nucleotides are TGTGCCAGCAGCTTACCGGGAAGAACTAACTATGGCTACACCTTC.

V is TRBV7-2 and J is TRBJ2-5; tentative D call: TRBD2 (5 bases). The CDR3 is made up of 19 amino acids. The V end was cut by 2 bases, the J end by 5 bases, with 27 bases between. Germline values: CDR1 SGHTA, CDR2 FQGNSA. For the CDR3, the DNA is TGTGCCAGCAGCTTAAGACCGGGAAAATCCCTCGGGGTAGGGGAGACCCAGTACTTC. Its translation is CASSLRPGKSLGVGETQYF.

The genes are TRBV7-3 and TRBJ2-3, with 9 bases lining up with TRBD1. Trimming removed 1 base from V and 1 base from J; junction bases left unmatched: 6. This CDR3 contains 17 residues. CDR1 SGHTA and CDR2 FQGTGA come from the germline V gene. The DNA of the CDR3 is TGTGCCAGCAGCTTAAAGGGGACAGGGTACCGCACAGATACGCAGTATTTT. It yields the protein CASSLKGTGYRTDTQYF.

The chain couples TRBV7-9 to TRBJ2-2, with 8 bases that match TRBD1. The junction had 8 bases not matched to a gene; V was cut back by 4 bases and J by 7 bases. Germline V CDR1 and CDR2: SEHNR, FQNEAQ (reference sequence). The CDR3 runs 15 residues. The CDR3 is CASSSDPGGHGELFF. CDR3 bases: TGTGCCAGCAGCTCGGATCCAGGGGGCCACGGGGAGCTGTTTTTT.

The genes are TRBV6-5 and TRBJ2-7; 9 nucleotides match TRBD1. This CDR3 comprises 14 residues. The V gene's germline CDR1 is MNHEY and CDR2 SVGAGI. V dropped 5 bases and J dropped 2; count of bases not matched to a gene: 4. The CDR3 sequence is CASSRTGETYEQYF. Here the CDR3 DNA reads TGTGCCAGCAGTCGGACAGGGGAAACCTACGAGCAGTACTTC.

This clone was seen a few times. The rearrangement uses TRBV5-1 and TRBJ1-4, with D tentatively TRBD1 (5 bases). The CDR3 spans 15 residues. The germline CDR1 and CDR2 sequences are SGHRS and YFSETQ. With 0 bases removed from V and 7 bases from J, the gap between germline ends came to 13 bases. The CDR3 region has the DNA TGCGCCAGCAGCTTGGACTTGGCGGGGGGTGAAAAACTGTTTTTT. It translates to CASSLDLAGGEKLFF.

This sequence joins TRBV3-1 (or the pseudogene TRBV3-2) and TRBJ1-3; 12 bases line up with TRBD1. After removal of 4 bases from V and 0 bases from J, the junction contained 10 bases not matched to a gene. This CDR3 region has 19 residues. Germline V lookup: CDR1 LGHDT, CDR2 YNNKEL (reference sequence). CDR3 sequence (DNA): TGTGCCAGCAGCCGACGGGGACAGGGGGCTATGTCCTCTGGAAACACCATATATTTT. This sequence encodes CASSRRGQGAMSSGNTIYF.

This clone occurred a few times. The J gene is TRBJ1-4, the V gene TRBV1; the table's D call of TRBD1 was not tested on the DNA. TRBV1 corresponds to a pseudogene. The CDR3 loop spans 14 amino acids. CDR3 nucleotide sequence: TGCACCAGCAGCCAGGGAAAAGAACAGGGCCAACTGTTTTTT. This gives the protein CTSSQGKEQGQLFF.

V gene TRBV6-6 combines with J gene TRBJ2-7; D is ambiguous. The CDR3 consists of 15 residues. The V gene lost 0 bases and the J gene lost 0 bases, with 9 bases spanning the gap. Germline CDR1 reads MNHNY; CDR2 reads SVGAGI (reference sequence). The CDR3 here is CASSYSMGRSYEQYF. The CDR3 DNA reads TGTGCCAGCAGTTACTCGATGGGCCGCTCCTACGAGCAGTACTTC.

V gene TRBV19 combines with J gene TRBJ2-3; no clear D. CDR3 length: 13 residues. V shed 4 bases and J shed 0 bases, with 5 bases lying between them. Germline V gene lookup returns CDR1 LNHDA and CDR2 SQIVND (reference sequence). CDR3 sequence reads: CASSSGSTDTQYF. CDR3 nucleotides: TGTGCCAGTAGTAGCGGTAGCACAGATACGCAGTATTTT.

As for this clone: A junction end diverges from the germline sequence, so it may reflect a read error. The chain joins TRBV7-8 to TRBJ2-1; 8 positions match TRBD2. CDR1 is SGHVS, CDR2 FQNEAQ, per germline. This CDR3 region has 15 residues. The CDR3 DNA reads TGTGCCAGCAGCCCCGGACTAGCCTCCGACAATGAGCAGTTCTTC. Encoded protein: CASSPGLASDNEQFF.

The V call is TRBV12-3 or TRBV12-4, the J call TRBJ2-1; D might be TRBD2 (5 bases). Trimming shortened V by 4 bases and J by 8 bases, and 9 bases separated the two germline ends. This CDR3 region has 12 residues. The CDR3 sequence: CASSSSWYEQFF. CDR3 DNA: TGTGCCAGCAGTTCTAGCTGGTATGAGCAGTTCTTC.

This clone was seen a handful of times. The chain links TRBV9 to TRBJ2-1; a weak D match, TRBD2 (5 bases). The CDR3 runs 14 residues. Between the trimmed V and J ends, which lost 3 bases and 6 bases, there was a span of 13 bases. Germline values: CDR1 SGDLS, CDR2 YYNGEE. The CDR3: CASSASLVPNEQFF. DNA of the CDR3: TGTGCCAGCAGCGCCTCACTAGTCCCCAATGAGCAGTTCTTC.